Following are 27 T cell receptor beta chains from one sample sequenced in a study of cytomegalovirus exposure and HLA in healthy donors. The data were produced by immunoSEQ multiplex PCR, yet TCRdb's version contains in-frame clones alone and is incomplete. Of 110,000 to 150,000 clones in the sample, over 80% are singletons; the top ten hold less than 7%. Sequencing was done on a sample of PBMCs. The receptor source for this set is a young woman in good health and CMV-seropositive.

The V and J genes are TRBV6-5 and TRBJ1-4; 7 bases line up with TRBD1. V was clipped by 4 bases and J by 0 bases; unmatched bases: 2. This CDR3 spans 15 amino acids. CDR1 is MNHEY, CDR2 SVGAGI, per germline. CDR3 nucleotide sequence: TGTGCCAGCAGTTCCGACAGGGCAACTAATGAAAAACTGTTTTTT. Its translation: CASSSDRATNEKLFF.

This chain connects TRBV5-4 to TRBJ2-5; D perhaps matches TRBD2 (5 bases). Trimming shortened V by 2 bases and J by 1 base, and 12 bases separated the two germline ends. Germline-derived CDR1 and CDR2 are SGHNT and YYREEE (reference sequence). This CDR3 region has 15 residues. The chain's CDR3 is CASSFPLSGQETQYF. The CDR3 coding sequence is TGTGCCAGCAGCTTCCCGCTAAGCGGCCAAGAGACCCAGTACTTC.

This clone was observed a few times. The CDR3 reads CASSLGTGNQPQHF. For the CDR3, the DNA is TGTGCCAGCAGTTTGGGCACAGGCAATCAGCCCCAGCATTTT. This chain links TRBV28 with TRBJ1-5; no definite D call. V dropped 3 bases and J dropped 2 bases, with 8 bases sitting between them. The CDR3 consists of 14 residues. Germline lookup yields CDR1 MDHEN and CDR2 SYDVKM.

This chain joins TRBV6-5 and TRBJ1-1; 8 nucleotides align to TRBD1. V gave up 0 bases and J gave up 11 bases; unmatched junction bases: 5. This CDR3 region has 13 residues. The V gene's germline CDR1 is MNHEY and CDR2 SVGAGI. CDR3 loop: CASSYSGQASAFF. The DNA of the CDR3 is TGTGCCAGCAGTTACTCGGGACAGGCCTCGGCTTTCTTT.

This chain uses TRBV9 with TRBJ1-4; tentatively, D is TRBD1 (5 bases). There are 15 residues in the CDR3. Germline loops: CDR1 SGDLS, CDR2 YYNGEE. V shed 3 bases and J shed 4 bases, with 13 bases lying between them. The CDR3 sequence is CASSAGLLFNEKLFF. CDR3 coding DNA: TGTGCCAGCAGCGCGGGACTGCTGTTTAATGAAAAACTGTTTTTT.

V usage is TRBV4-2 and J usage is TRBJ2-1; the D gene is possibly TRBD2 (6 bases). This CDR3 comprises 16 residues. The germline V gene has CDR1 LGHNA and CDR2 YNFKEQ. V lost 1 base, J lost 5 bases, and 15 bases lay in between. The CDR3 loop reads CASSQVLASRDNEQFF. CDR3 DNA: TGTGCCAGCAGCCAAGTACTAGCTAGCCGTGACAATGAGCAGTTCTTC.

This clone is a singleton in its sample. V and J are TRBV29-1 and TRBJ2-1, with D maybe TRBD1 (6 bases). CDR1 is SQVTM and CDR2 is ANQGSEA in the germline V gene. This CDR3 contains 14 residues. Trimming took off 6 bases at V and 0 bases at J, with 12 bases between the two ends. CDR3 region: CSVGTDSSYNEQFF. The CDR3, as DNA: TGCAGCGTGGGGACGGACAGCTCCTACAATGAGCAGTTCTTC.

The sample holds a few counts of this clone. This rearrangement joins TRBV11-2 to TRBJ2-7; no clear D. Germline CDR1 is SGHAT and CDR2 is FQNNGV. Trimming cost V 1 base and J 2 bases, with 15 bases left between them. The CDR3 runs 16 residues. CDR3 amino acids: CASSLAPTVGTYEQYF. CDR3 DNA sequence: TGTGCCAGCAGCTTAGCCCCCACAGTAGGCACCTACGAGCAGTACTTC.

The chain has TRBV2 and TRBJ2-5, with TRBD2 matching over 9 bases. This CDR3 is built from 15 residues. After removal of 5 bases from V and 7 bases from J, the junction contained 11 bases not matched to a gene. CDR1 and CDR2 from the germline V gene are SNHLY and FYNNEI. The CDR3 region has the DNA TGTGCCAGCAGTAGTGGCGGGAGGGCCCCCCGGACCCAGTACTTC. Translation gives CASSSGGRAPRTQYF.

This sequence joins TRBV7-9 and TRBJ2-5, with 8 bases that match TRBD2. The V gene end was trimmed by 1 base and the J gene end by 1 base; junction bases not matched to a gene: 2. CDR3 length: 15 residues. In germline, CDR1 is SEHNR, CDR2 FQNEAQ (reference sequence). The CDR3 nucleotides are TGTGCCAGCAGCTTAGGCGGGGGGAGCCAAGAGACCCAGTACTTC. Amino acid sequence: CASSLGGGSQETQYF.

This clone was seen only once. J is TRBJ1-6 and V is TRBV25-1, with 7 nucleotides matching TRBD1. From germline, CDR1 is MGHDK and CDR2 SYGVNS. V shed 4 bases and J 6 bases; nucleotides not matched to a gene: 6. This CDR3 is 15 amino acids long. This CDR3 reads CASSASGTANSPLHF. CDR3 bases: TGTGCCAGCAGTGCCTCCGGGACAGCTAATTCACCCCTCCACTTT.

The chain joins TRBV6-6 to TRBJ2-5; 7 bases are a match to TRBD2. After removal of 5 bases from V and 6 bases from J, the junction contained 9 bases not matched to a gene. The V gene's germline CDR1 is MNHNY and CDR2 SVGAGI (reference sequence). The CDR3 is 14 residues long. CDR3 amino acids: CASSPTLGGKTQYF. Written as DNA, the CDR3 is TGTGCCAGCAGTCCCACTCTGGGGGGGAAGACCCAGTACTTC.

The CDR3 protein is CASSLGLQGDSPLHF. CDR3 DNA: TGTGCCAGCAGCTTAGGTCTCCAGGGTGATTCACCCCTCCACTTT. This chain joins TRBV7-9 and TRBJ1-6, with TRBD1 as a possible D gene (5 bases). Trimming cost V 1 base and J 8 bases, with 12 bases left between them. The CDR3 is made up of 15 amino acids. CDR1 is SEHNR and CDR2 is FQNEAQ in the germline V gene (reference sequence).

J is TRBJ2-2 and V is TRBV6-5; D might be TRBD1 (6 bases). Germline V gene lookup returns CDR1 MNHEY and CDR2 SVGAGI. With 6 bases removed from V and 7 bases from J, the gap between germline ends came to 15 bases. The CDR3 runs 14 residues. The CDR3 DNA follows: TGTGCCAGCAGGAACTACAGGGCTGTCGGGGAGCTGTTTTTT. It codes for CASRNYRAVGELFF.

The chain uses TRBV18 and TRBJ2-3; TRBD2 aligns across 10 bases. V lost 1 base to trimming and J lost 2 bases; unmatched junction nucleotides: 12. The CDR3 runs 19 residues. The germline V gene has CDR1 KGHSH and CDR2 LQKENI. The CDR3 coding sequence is TGTGCCAGCTCACCACTTCCCAGCGGGAGGGCCCTCGACACAGATACGCAGTATTTT. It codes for CASSPLPSGRALDTDTQYF.

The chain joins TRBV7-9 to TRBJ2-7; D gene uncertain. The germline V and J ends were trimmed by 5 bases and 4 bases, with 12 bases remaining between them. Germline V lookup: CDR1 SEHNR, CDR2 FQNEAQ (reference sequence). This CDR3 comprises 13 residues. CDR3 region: CASSPPRVYEQYF. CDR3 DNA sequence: TGTGCCAGCAGCCCCCCCCGGGTTTACGAGCAGTACTTC.

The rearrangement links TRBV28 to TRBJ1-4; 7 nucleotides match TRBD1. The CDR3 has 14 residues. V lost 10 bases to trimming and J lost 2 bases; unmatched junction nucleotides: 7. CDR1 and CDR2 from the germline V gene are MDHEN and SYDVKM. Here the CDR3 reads CATLTGLTNEKLFF. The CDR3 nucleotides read TGTGCCACCTTGACAGGGCTCACTAATGAAAAACTGTTTTTT.

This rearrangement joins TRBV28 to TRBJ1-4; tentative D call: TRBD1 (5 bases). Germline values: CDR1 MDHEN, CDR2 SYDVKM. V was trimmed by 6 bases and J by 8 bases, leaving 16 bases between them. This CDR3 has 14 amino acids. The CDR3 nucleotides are TGTGCCAGCAGCCCACGGGGGGAAGGCGAAAAACTGTTTTTT. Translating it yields CASSPRGEGEKLFF.

This CDR3 reads CASIGQGASNVAYEQYF. In DNA, the CDR3 is TGTGCCAGCATCGGACAGGGGGCGAGTAATGTCGCCTACGAGCAGTACTTC. The V gene is TRBV28, the J gene TRBJ2-7; 11 nucleotides agree with TRBD1. CDR3 size: 17 residues. Germline lookup yields CDR1 MDHEN and CDR2 SYDVKM. Losses at the gene ends were 7 bases for V and 2 bases for J; bases not matched to a gene: 13.

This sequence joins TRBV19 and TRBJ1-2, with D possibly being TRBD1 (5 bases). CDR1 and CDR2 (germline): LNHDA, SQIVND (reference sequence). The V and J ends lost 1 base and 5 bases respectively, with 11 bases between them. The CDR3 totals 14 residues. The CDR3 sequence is CASSIAIGVYGYTF. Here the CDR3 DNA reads TGTGCCAGTAGTATAGCTATAGGGGTATATGGCTACACCTTC.

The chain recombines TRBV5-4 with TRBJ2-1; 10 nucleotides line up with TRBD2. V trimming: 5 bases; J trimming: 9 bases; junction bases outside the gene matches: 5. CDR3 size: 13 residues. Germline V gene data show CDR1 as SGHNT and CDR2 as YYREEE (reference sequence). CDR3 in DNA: TGTGCCAGCAGTTCGGGACTAGCGTTTGAGCAGTTCTTC. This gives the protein CASSSGLAFEQFF.

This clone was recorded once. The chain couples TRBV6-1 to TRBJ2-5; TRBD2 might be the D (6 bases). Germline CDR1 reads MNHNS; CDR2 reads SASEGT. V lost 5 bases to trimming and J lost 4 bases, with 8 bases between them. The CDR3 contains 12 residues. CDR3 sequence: CASSRRGETQYF. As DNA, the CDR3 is TGTGCCAGCAGTCGGAGGGGAGAGACCCAGTACTTC.

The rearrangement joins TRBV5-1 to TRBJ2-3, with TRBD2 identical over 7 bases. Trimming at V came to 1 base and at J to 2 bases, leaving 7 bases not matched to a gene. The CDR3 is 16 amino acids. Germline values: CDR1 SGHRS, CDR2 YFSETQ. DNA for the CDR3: TGCGCCAGCAGCTTGTTTGGTAGCGGGTTCACAGATACGCAGTATTTT. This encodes CASSLFGSGFTDTQYF.

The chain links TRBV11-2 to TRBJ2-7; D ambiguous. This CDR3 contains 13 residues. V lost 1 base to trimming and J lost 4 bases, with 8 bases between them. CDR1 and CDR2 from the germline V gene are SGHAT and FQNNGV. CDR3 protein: CASSLALGYEQYF. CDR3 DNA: TGTGCCAGCAGCTTAGCCCTAGGATACGAGCAGTACTTC. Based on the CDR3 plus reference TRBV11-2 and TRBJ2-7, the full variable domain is EAGVAQSPRYKIIEKRQSVAFWCNPISGHATLYWYQQILGQGPKLLIQFQNNGVVDDSQLPKDRFSAERLKGVDSTLKIQPAKLEDSAVYLCASSLALGYEQYFGPGTRLTVT.

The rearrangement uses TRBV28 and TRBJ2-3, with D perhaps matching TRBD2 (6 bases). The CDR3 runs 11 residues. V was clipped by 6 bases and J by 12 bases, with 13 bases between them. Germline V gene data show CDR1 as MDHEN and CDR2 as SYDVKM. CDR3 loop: CASSPGGIQYF. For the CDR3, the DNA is TGTGCCAGCAGCCCCGGGGGTATCCAGTATTTT.

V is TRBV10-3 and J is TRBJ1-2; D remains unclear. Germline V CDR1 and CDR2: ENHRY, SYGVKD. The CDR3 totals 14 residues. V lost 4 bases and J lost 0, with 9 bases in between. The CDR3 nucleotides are TGTGCCATCAGTGCTGGCGGTTCTAACTATGGCTACACCTTC. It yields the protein CAISAGGSNYGYTF.

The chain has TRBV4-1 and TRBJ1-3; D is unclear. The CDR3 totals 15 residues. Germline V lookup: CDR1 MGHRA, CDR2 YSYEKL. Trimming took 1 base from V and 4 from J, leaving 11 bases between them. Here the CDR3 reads CASSQVTALGNTIYF. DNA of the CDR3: TGCGCCAGCAGCCAAGTCACAGCTCTCGGAAACACCATATATTTT.